This record covers a single TCR beta chain. This sample was included in a study of blood T cell repertoires in COVID-19. Study context: Both acute and convalescent COVID-19 samples were obtained from the United States, Italy and Spain. T cells, B-cell-depleted T cells, or PBMCs provided the cDNA or gDNA that served as material.

V was clipped by 5 bases and J by 3 bases, with 14 bases between them. The CDR3 contains 14 residues. CDR1 LNHDA and CDR2 SQIVND come from the germline V gene (reference sequence). Authors' analysis steps: Reference gene primer amplification in the assay estimated nucleated cell counts. Measured with immunoSEQ multiplex PCR; TCRdb has only the in-frame clones, and not every one. V and J calls and clone size are those listed in that table; D and trimming were worked out from the DNA. This sample has roughly 64,000 clones, with 85% to 90% found just once. The J gene is TRBJ2-7, the V gene TRBV19; tentatively, D is TRBD1 (6 bases). Material for sequencing was peripheral blood. The clonotype comes from a man over 45 with active COVID-19. The CDR3 DNA reads as TGTGCCAGTAGTCCAGGCACAGGGCTCTACGAGCAGTACTTC. The encoded protein is CASSPGTGLYEQYF.